Listed below are T cell receptor beta chains from one sample, sequenced in a study of T-cell reconstitution after alpha-beta-depleted transplantation in children. TCRdb reprocessed the PCR reads with MiXCR, giving one entry per CDR3 protein. The repertoire holds about 640,000 distinct CDR3 sequences, with 16% as singletons. The source was PBMCs from the stem cell graft donor, collected from the stem cell graft. The origin of the receptors is a human donor who donated a stem cell graft to a child with acute myeloid leukemia. CDR3s include the opening cysteine and the closing phenylalanine or tryptophan. D genes are given only for firm matches. Clone size is stated in some rows and not others, as once, few, many or a class when expanded.

clone size: many; D gene: NA; V gene: TRBV7-2; J gene: TRBJ1-6; CDR3 length: 13; CDR3 protein: CASSLYPGSPLHF; CDR3 DNA: TGTGCCAGCAGCTTATACCCCGGTTCACCCCTCCACTTT
clone size: few; D gene: NA; V gene: TRBV7-9; J gene: TRBJ2-1; CDR3 length: 16; CDR3 protein: CASSLLRGQSRDEQFF; CDR3 DNA: TGTGCCAGCAGCTTGCTCCGCGGCCAGTCCAGGGATGAGCAGTTCTTC
clone size: many; D gene: TRBD1; V gene: TRBV5-6; J gene: TRBJ1-1; CDR3 length: 12; CDR3 protein: CASSRTGAEAFF; CDR3 DNA: TGTGCCAGCAGCCGCACAGGGGCTGAAGCTTTCTTT
clone size: NA; D gene: NA; V gene: TRBV4-1; J gene: TRBJ1-4; CDR3 length: 15; CDR3 protein: CASSQVDATNEKLFF; CDR3 DNA: TGCGCCAGCAGCCAAGTCGATGCAACTAATGAAAAACTGTTTTTT
clone size: few; D gene: NA; V gene: TRBV4-1; J gene: TRBJ2-1; CDR3 length: 15; CDR3 protein: CASSQVIGAYNEQFF; CDR3 DNA: TGCGCCAGCAGCCAAGTAATCGGGGCCTACAATGAGCAGTTCTTC
clone size: NA; D gene: TRBD1; V gene: TRBV19; J gene: TRBJ1-1; CDR3 length: 16; CDR3 protein: CASSLGGTGQSTEAFF; CDR3 DNA: TGTGCCAGTAGTCTCGGTGGGACAGGGCAGAGCACTGAAGCTTTCTTT
clone size: NA; D gene: NA; V gene: TRBV4-2; J gene: TRBJ1-3; CDR3 length: 15; CDR3 protein: CASSQERESGNTIYF; CDR3 DNA: TGTGCCAGCAGCCAAGAAAGGGAATCTGGAAACACCATATATTTT
clone size: NA; D gene: TRBD2; V gene: TRBV3-1; J gene: TRBJ2-3; CDR3 length: 17; CDR3 protein: CASSPVLAGPDTDTQYF; CDR3 DNA: TGTGCCAGCAGCCCTGTTCTAGCGGGGCCCGACACAGATACGCAGTATTTT
clone size: few; D gene: NA; V gene: TRBV5-5; J gene: TRBJ1-5; CDR3 length: 14; CDR3 protein: CASSLTPSHQPQHF; CDR3 DNA: TGTGCCAGCAGCTTAACCCCGTCTCATCAGCCCCAGCATTTT
clone size: NA; D gene: NA; V gene: TRBV7-3; J gene: TRBJ1-1; CDR3 length: 14; CDR3 protein: CASSLTPGLTEAFF; CDR3 DNA: TGTGCCAGCAGCTTAACTCCAGGCCTCACTGAAGCTTTCTTT
clone size: NA; D gene: TRBD2; V gene: TRBV12-3/TRBV12-4; J gene: TRBJ2-3; CDR3 length: 17; CDR3 protein: CASSLTGLAGAGDTQYF; CDR3 DNA: TGTGCCAGCAGTTTAACGGGACTAGCGGGGGCGGGAGATACGCAGTATTTT
clone size: many; D gene: NA; V gene: TRBV20-1; J gene: TRBJ2-5; CDR3 length: 12; CDR3 protein: CSASRSEGTQYF; CDR3 DNA: TGCAGTGCCTCTCGTTCCGAAGGGACCCAGTACTTC
clone size: NA; D gene: NA; V gene: TRBV28; J gene: TRBJ2-2; CDR3 length: 16; CDR3 protein: CASNKARGPRTGELFF; CDR3 DNA: TGTGCCAGCAACAAAGCGAGGGGTCCTAGGACCGGGGAGCTGTTTTTT
clone size: many; D gene: TRBD1; V gene: TRBV20-1; J gene: TRBJ2-1; CDR3 length: 12; CDR3 protein: CSAVDRGNEQFF; CDR3 DNA: TGCAGTGCGGTCGACAGGGGCAATGAGCAGTTCTTC
clone size: few; D gene: NA; V gene: TRBV7-2; J gene: TRBJ2-5; CDR3 length: 15; CDR3 protein: CASSLVEAGLGTQYF; CDR3 DNA: TGTGCCAGCAGCTTAGTGGAGGCAGGTTTGGGGACCCAGTACTTC
clone size: once; D gene: TRBD2; V gene: TRBV28; J gene: TRBJ2-3; CDR3 length: 15; CDR3 protein: CASSLDGGAQDTQYF; CDR3 DNA: TGTGCCAGCAGTTTAGACGGGGGGGCCCAAGATACGCAGTATTTT
clone size: NA; D gene: TRBD2; V gene: TRBV7-9; J gene: TRBJ2-3; CDR3 length: 16; CDR3 protein: CASSLAILADTDTQYF; CDR3 DNA: TGTGCCAGCAGCTTAGCAATCCTAGCGGACACAGATACGCAGTATTTT
clone size: many; D gene: NA; V gene: TRBV20-1; J gene: TRBJ2-3; CDR3 length: 14; CDR3 protein: CSAEEASGTDTQYF; CDR3 DNA: TGCAGTGCGGAGGAGGCTAGCGGCACAGATACGCAGTATTTT
clone size: NA; D gene: NA; V gene: TRBV12-3/TRBV12-4; J gene: TRBJ1-4; CDR3 length: 15; CDR3 protein: CASSSDGPGREKLFF; CDR3 DNA: TGTGCCAGCAGCTCGGACGGACCAGGGAGGGAAAAACTGTTTTTT
clone size: NA; D gene: TRBD2; V gene: TRBV24-1; J gene: TRBJ2-5; CDR3 length: 16; CDR3 protein: CATSDPGLAGIETQYF; CDR3 DNA: TGTGCCACCAGTGACCCCGGACTAGCGGGGATCGAGACCCAGTACTTC
clone size: few; D gene: TRBD2; V gene: TRBV7-6; J gene: TRBJ2-3; CDR3 length: 16; CDR3 protein: CASSPLAGEFTDTQYF; CDR3 DNA: TGTGCCAGCAGCCCCTTAGCGGGGGAGTTCACAGATACGCAGTATTTT
clone size: NA; D gene: NA; V gene: TRBV5-1; J gene: TRBJ1-4; CDR3 length: 14; CDR3 protein: CASSKEGVKEKLFF; CDR3 DNA: TGCGCCAGCAGCAAAGAGGGGGTAAAGGAAAAACTGTTTTTT
clone size: NA; D gene: NA; V gene: TRBV6-5; J gene: TRBJ2-5; CDR3 length: 18; CDR3 protein: CASSYSGAPGQQKETQYF; CDR3 DNA: TGTGCCAGCAGTTACTCGGGGGCGCCGGGACAACAGAAAGAGACCCAGTACTTC
clone size: few; D gene: NA; V gene: TRBV7-2; J gene: TRBJ2-1; CDR3 length: 16; CDR3 protein: CASSLVEGEGANEQFF; CDR3 DNA: TGTGCCAGCAGCTTAGTAGAGGGGGAGGGGGCGAATGAGCAGTTCTTC
clone size: many; D gene: NA; V gene: TRBV9; J gene: TRBJ2-3; CDR3 length: 13; CDR3 protein: CASSVKGADTQYF; CDR3 DNA: TGTGCCAGCAGCGTTAAGGGGGCAGATACGCAGTATTTT
clone size: many; D gene: NA; V gene: TRBV7-2; J gene: TRBJ1-4; CDR3 length: 13; CDR3 protein: CASSLPSRPELFF; CDR3 DNA: TGTGCCAGCAGTCTGCCATCTCGACCGGAACTGTTTTTT
clone size: NA; D gene: NA; V gene: TRBV20-1; J gene: TRBJ2-3; CDR3 length: 15; CDR3 protein: CSARRDSWGRDTQYF; CDR3 DNA: TGCAGTGCTAGACGCGACAGTTGGGGAAGGGATACGCAGTATTTT
clone size: few; D gene: NA; V gene: TRBV5-5; J gene: TRBJ2-3; CDR3 length: 16; CDR3 protein: CASIRGAGVYTDTQYF; CDR3 DNA: TGTGCCAGCATCAGGGGCGCAGGGGTATACACAGATACGCAGTATTTT
clone size: many; D gene: NA; V gene: TRBV27; J gene: TRBJ2-5; CDR3 length: 16; CDR3 protein: CASSLSMGGGRETQYF; CDR3 DNA: TGTGCCAGCAGTTTATCGATGGGGGGGGGGCGGGAGACCCAGTACTTC
clone size: NA; D gene: NA; V gene: TRBV5-5; J gene: TRBJ2-3; CDR3 length: 17; CDR3 protein: CASSLRVGLRSTDTQYF; CDR3 DNA: TGTGCCAGCAGCTTAAGGGTTGGACTGCGCAGCACAGATACGCAGTATTTT
clone size: few; D gene: NA; V gene: TRBV20-1; J gene: TRBJ1-2; CDR3 length: 13; CDR3 protein: CSARGDKGEGYTF; CDR3 DNA: TGCAGTGCTAGGGGAGACAAGGGTGAGGGCTACACCTTC
clone size: NA; D gene: NA; V gene: TRBV6-5; J gene: TRBJ1-1; CDR3 length: 13; CDR3 protein: CDSSYSGNTEAFF; CDR3 DNA: TGTGACAGCAGTTACTCTGGAAACACTGAAGCTTTCTTT
clone size: few; D gene: TRBD2; V gene: TRBV4-3; J gene: TRBJ2-1; CDR3 length: 16; CDR3 protein: CASSQEWRGGRDEQFF; CDR3 DNA: TGCGCCAGCAGCCAAGAGTGGCGGGGGGGCCGAGATGAGCAGTTCTTC
clone size: many; D gene: TRBD1; V gene: TRBV20-1; J gene: TRBJ1-2; CDR3 length: 13; CDR3 protein: CSASTGGYYGYTF; CDR3 DNA: TGCAGTGCTAGTACAGGGGGATACTATGGCTACACCTTC
clone size: few; D gene: NA; V gene: TRBV11-1; J gene: TRBJ2-1; CDR3 length: 12; CDR3 protein: CASSLAGTPSVF; CDR3 DNA: TGTGCCAGCAGCTTAGCGGGGACTCCTTCGGTCTTC
clone size: many; D gene: NA; V gene: TRBV29-1; J gene: TRBJ1-2; CDR3 length: 15; CDR3 protein: CSVAGSMLVPYGYTF; CDR3 DNA: TGCAGCGTTGCCGGTTCTATGCTTGTCCCGTATGGCTACACCTTC
clone size: NA; D gene: NA; V gene: TRBV7-2; J gene: TRBJ2-3; CDR3 length: 15; CDR3 protein: CASSSPLGATDTQYF; CDR3 DNA: TGTGCCAGCAGCTCCCCTTTGGGGGCCACAGATACGCAGTATTTT
clone size: few; D gene: NA; V gene: TRBV15; J gene: TRBJ2-4; CDR3 length: 16; CDR3 protein: CATSREGNIAKNIQYF; CDR3 DNA: TGTGCCACCAGCAGAGAAGGGAACATTGCCAAAAACATTCAGTACTTC
clone size: few; D gene: NA; V gene: TRBV9; J gene: TRBJ1-1; CDR3 length: 15; CDR3 protein: CASSAYASVNTEAFF; CDR3 DNA: TGTGCCAGCAGCGCATATGCGTCCGTAAACACTGAAGCTTTCTTT
clone size: many; D gene: TRBD1; V gene: TRBV20-1; J gene: TRBJ1-5; CDR3 length: 14; CDR3 protein: CSAPDRDSNQPQHF; CDR3 DNA: TGCAGTGCGCCCGACAGGGATAGCAATCAGCCCCAGCATTTT
clone size: many; D gene: NA; V gene: TRBV12-3/TRBV12-4; J gene: TRBJ2-7; CDR3 length: 12; CDR3 protein: CASSFRDYEQYF; CDR3 DNA: TGTGCCAGCAGTTTCAGGGACTACGAGCAGTACTTC